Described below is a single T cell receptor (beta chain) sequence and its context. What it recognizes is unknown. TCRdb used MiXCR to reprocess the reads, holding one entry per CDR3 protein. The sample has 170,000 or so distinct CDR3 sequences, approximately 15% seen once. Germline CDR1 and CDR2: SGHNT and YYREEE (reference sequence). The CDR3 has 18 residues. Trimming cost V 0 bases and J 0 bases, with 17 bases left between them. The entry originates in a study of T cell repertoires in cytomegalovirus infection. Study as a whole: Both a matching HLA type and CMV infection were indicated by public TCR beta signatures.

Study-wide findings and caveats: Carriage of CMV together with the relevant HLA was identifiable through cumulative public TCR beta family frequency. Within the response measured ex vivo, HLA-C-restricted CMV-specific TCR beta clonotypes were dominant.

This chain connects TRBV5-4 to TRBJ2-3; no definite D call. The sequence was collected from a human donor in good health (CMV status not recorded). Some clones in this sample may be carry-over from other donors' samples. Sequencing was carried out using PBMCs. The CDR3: CASSLGPLGSFSTDTQYF. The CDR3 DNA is TGTGCCAGCAGCTTGGGACCTCTCGGATCGTTTAGCACAGATACGCAGTATTTT.